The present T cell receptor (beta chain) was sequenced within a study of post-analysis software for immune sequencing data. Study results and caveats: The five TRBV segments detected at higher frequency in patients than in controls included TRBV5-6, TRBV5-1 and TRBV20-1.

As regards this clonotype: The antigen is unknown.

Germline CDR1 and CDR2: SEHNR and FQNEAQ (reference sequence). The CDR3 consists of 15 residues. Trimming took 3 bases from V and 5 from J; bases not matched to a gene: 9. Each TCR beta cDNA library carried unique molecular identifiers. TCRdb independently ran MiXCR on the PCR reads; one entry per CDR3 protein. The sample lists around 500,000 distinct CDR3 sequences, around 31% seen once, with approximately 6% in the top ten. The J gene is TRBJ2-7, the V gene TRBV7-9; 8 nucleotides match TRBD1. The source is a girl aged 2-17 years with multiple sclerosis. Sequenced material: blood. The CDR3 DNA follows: TGTGCCAGCAGCTTCTGGACAGGGAATCTGGACGAGCAGTACTTC. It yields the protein CASSFWTGNLDEQYF.